This is a list of T cell receptor beta chains from one sample in a study of cytomegalovirus exposure and HLA in healthy donors. TCRdb's table, derived via immunoSEQ multiplex PCR, lists solely in-frame clones and lacks some. This table holds 140,000 to 150,000 clones, approximately 80% found once. The sample comprised PBMCs. The receptor set was obtained from a woman aged 35 to 49 in good health and CMV-seropositive. The CDR3 runs from the conserved cysteine through the conserved F or W.

j_call cdr3_length v_call cdr3_aa
TRBJ2-1 18 TRBV4-3 CASSQDPLTSGGAREQFF
TRBJ1-2 13 TRBV2 CASSGGGNRGYTF
TRBJ1-3 14 TRBV29-1 CSVNPSSSGNTIYF
TRBJ2-3 14 TRBV28 CASSPTSETDTQYF
TRBJ1-2 16 TRBV7-2 CASSLDLGAGGYGYTF
TRBJ2-5 14 TRBV2 CASNTQGLGETQYF
TRBJ2-4 14 TRBV19 CASGDRGRRNIQYF
TRBJ2-7 14 TRBV30 CAWSKSGRAFEQYF
TRBJ1-1 15 TRBV11-2 CASTLTDSMNTEAFF
TRBJ1-5 14 TRBV19 CASSRTGYGQPQHF